Presented here are 26 T cell receptor beta chains from one specimen sequenced in a study of blood T cell repertoires in COVID-19 (dated by TCRdb to the early 2020s). The library was prepared using the immunoSEQ multiplex PCR assay. In its TCRdb copy, this immuneACCESS table keeps in-frame sequences only and misses some clones. Where compared with another copy, unresolved V genes explain less than half of these, and the others have no known cause. The sample data list over 200,000 clones, and about nine tenths of these were observed just once. Together, the top ten hold roughly 9.8% of the sample. The sequencing sample was made of peripheral blood. Receptors originate from a man aged 40-49 years who had recovered from COVID-19.

This clone was seen only once. The V and J genes are TRBV10-2 and TRBJ2-1; 9 nucleotides align to TRBD1. Germline V gene lookup returns CDR1 WSHSY and CDR2 SAAADI. This CDR3 is built from 15 residues. Unmatched junction bases numbered 9, after V lost 6 bases and J lost 6 bases. The CDR3 DNA sequence: TGCGCCAGCAGGGGACAGGGCTTGGGGTTCAATGAGCAGTTCTTC. Its translation: CASRGQGLGFNEQFF.

In this sample, this clone turned up once. The chain employs TRBV13 and TRBJ2-3; 9 bases map to TRBD2. From germline, CDR1 is PRHDT and CDR2 FYEKMQ (reference sequence). The V segment lost 0 bases and the J segment 3 bases; nucleotides outside the gene matches: 10. The CDR3 consists of 18 residues. The CDR3 loop is CASSLGSGSGSITDTQYF. DNA for the CDR3: TGTGCCAGCAGCTTAGGCTCGGGTAGCGGGAGTATAACAGATACGCAGTATTTT.

This clone was recorded once. This chain links TRBV7-9 with TRBJ1-1; TRBD1 aligns across 8 bases. J gave up 2 bases and V 5 bases, and 7 bases lay outside the gene matches. The CDR3 totals 15 residues. CDR1 and CDR2 from the germline V gene are SEHNR and FQNEAQ (reference sequence). In nucleotides, the CDR3 is TGTGCCAGCAGCGCCAGGACAGGGCAAAACACTGAAGCTTTCTTT. Its protein product is CASSARTGQNTEAFF.

The chain employs TRBV7-9 and TRBJ2-7; 8 bases are a match to TRBD2. CDR1 SEHNR and CDR2 FQNEAQ come from the germline V gene (reference sequence). CDR3 length: 14 residues. J gave up 6 bases and V 2 bases, and 6 bases lay outside the gene matches. The CDR3 reads CASSLSARGAEQYF. CDR3 sequence (DNA): TGTGCCAGCAGCTTATCTGCGCGGGGGGCCGAGCAGTACTTC.

V usage is TRBV7-9 and J usage is TRBJ2-2; the D is unclear. There are 15 residues in the CDR3. Germline V gives CDR1 SEHNR, CDR2 FQNEAQ (reference sequence). V was cut by 2 bases and J by 1 base, with 8 bases left in between. The CDR3 region is CASSLKSLNTGELFF. CDR3 nucleotide sequence: TGTGCCAGCAGCTTAAAATCCCTGAACACCGGGGAGCTGTTTTTT. The entire variable domain, with the rest obtained from reference TRBV7-9 and TRBJ2-2, is as follows: DTGVSQNPRHKITKRGQNVTFRCDPISEHNRLYWYRQTLGQGPEFLTYFQNEAQLEKSRLLSDRFSAERPKGSFSTLEIQRTEQGDSAMYLCASSLKSLNTGELFFGEGSRLTVL.

The rearrangement joins TRBV11-2 to TRBJ2-7; maybe TRBD2 (6 bases). The CDR3 has 14 amino acids. V was cut by 5 bases and J by 0 bases, with 11 bases left in between. The V gene's germline CDR1 is SGHAT and CDR2 FQNNGV. The CDR3 coding sequence is TGTGCCAGCAGCCCCGCGGGGTCCTCCTACGAGCAGTACTTC. Translated: CASSPAGSSYEQYF.

This clone was picked up many times. The chain joins TRBV9 to TRBJ1-4; TRBD1 is a possible D gene (5 bases). The CDR3 runs 14 residues. V was shortened by 0 bases and J by 4 bases, with 7 bases between the two germline ends. Germline V gene sequence: CDR1 SGDLS, CDR2 YYNGEE. As DNA, the CDR3 is TGTGCCAGCAGCGTAGGACAGATTAATGAAAAACTGTTTTTT. The encoded protein is CASSVGQINEKLFF. The variable domain in full, with the rest retrieved from reference TRBV9 and TRBJ1-4, is DSGVTQTPKHLITATGQRVTLRCSPRSGDLSVYWYQQSLDQGLQFLIQYYNGEERAKGNILERFSAQQFPDLHSELNLSSLELGDSALYFCASSVGQINEKLFFGSGTQLSVL.

In nucleotides, the CDR3 is TGTGCCAGCAGGGACCTATCTATGGGACAGGGTAGGGATGAGCAGTTCTTC. Translating gives CASRDLSMGQGRDEQFF. J is TRBJ2-1 and V is TRBV6-4, with 9 bases that match TRBD1. Per the germline V gene, CDR1 is MRHNA and CDR2 is SNTAGT. V lost 6 bases, J lost 8 bases, and 17 bases stayed unmatched. The CDR3 spans 17 residues.

This chain connects TRBV3-1 (or the pseudogene TRBV3-2) to TRBJ2-5, with 8 bases fitting TRBD2. Germline CDR1 reads LGHDT; CDR2 reads YNNKEL (reference sequence). After removal of 5 bases from V and 5 bases from J, the junction contained 7 bases not matched to a gene. The CDR3 consists of 14 residues. In nucleotides, the CDR3 is TGTGCCAGCAGCGCCTATCTAGCGGGTGAGACCCAGTACTTC. Its translation: CASSAYLAGETQYF.

This chain links TRBV6-1 with TRBJ1-5; 8 bases are shared with TRBD1. Germline values: CDR1 MNHNS, CDR2 SASEGT. The length of the CDR3 is 17 residues. J was trimmed by 0 bases and V by 3 bases; bases with no gene match: 7. The CDR3 loop reads CASSDTRTGNSNQPQHF. For the CDR3, the DNA is TGTGCCAGCAGTGATACTCGGACAGGGAATAGCAATCAGCCCCAGCATTTT.

The V gene is TRBV6-2 or TRBV6-3, the J gene TRBJ1-1; 8 bases map to TRBD1. V was clipped by 6 bases and J by 4 bases; unmatched bases: 4. The CDR3 covers 13 residues. Germline lookup yields CDR1 MNHEY and CDR2 SVGEGT. CDR3 loop: CASSLQGGTEAFF. CDR3 bases: TGTGCCAGCAGCTTACAGGGGGGCACTGAAGCTTTCTTT.

The V gene is TRBV7-2, the J gene TRBJ1-1; D gene unclear. Germline V gene sequence: CDR1 SGHTA, CDR2 FQGNSA. V shed 2 bases and J shed 0 bases, with 4 bases lying between them. CDR3 length: 13 amino acids. The CDR3 region has the DNA TGTGCCAGCAGCTTATTTATGAACACTGAAGCTTTCTTT. Amino acids: CASSLFMNTEAFF.

The chain links TRBV9 to TRBJ1-1; no clear D gene. V was cut by 0 bases and J by 0 bases, with 9 bases left in between. Looked up from germline, CDR1 is SGDLS and CDR2 is YYNGEE. The CDR3 consists of 15 residues. The DNA of the CDR3 is TGTGCCAGCAGCGTAGAGCCACAGCTGAACACTGAAGCTTTCTTT. It codes for CASSVEPQLNTEAFF.

The rearrangement uses TRBV30 and TRBJ2-1, with 7 positions matching TRBD2. The CDR3 runs 15 residues. V gave up 1 base and J gave up 6 bases; unmatched junction bases: 9. Germline-derived CDR1 and CDR2 are GTSNPN and SVGIG (reference sequence). CDR3 DNA: TGTGCCTGGAGTGGCCGAGGGAGGGTGGGCAATGAGCAGTTCTTC. The encoded protein is CAWSGRGRVGNEQFF.

This chain connects TRBV19 to TRBJ1-2, with 9 bases fitting TRBD1. CDR1 and CDR2 (germline): LNHDA, SQIVND (reference sequence). Trimming at V came to 7 bases and at J to 9 bases, leaving 18 bases not matched to a gene. This CDR3 comprises 16 residues. The CDR3 reads CASTDRLGGQGRSYTF. DNA of the CDR3: TGTGCCAGTACCGACCGTCTTGGGGGACAGGGTAGAAGCTACACCTTC.

This clone appeared a single time. The chain couples TRBV19 to TRBJ1-5; 9 bases map to TRBD1. The CDR3 is 14 residues long. The junction had 4 bases not matched to a gene; V was cut back by 6 bases and J by 4 bases. Germline CDR1 and CDR2: LNHDA and SQIVND (reference sequence). CDR3 DNA: TGTGCCAGTAGGGAGACAGGGGGAAATCAGCCCCAGCATTTT. Translating it yields CASRETGGNQPQHF.

This clone was detected once. CDR3 in amino acids: CASSPSGSNQPQHF. The CDR3, as DNA: TGTGCCAGCAGTCCCTCCGGGAGCAATCAGCCCCAGCATTTT. This sequence joins TRBV6-2 or TRBV6-3 and TRBJ1-5; D unresolved. Germline assignment: CDR1 MNHEY and CDR2 SVGEGT. The V end lost 5 bases, the J end lost 1 base, and 9 bases lay between the germline ends. The CDR3 totals 14 residues.

The chain couples TRBV2 to TRBJ2-1, with 10 nucleotides matching TRBD2. Germline V gives CDR1 SNHLY, CDR2 FYNNEI. V was clipped by 6 bases and J by 6 bases; unmatched bases: 5. This CDR3 spans 14 amino acids. CDR3 in DNA: TGTGCCAGCAGCCCCTGGACTAGCGGCAATGAGCAGTTCTTC. Its translation is CASSPWTSGNEQFF.

The V gene is TRBV5-1, the J gene TRBJ2-1, with D maybe TRBD2 (6 bases). The CDR3 has 15 amino acids. Germline CDR1 reads SGHRS; CDR2 reads YFSETQ. V was trimmed by 4 bases and J by 7 bases, leaving 18 bases between them. In nucleotides, the CDR3 is TGCGCCAGCAGCCCACCAGGAGGGATGGGGAATGAGCAGTTCTTC. The encoded protein is CASSPPGGMGNEQFF.

This sequence joins TRBV18 and TRBJ2-1; D might be TRBD1 (6 bases). The CDR3 runs 15 residues. The V end was cut by 5 bases, the J end by 7 bases, with 18 bases between. Germline V lookup: CDR1 KGHSH, CDR2 LQKENI. This CDR3 is CASSSDRSDGNEQFF. The CDR3 nucleotides read TGTGCCAGCTCATCAGACAGGAGCGATGGGAATGAGCAGTTCTTC.

The chain is built from TRBV5-6 and TRBJ1-2, with unresolved D. CDR1 SGHDT and CDR2 YYEEEE come from the germline V gene. The V end was cut by 6 bases, the J end by 8 bases, with 20 bases between. This CDR3 contains 14 residues. CDR3 protein: CASTHPGWQEGYTF. The CDR3 DNA is TGTGCCAGCACCCACCCAGGTTGGCAGGAAGGCTACACCTTC.

This clone was seen more than once but under ten times. The rearrangement uses TRBV9 and TRBJ1-1; D is unclear. Germline values: CDR1 SGDLS, CDR2 YYNGEE. With 7 bases removed from V and 2 bases from J, the gap between germline ends came to 12 bases. This CDR3 has 13 residues. The CDR3 DNA is TGTGCCAGCCACAGCACCCCAAACACTGAAGCTTTCTTT. Its protein product is CASHSTPNTEAFF. Supplemented by reference TRBV9 and TRBJ1-1, the full variable domain reads DSGVTQTPKHLITATGQRVTLRCSPRSGDLSVYWYQQSLDQGLQFLIQYYNGEERAKGNILERFSAQQFPDLHSELNLSSLELGDSALYFCASHSTPNTEAFFGQGTRLTVV.

The gene calls are TRBV6-5 and TRBJ2-3; possible D gene TRBD2, 7 bases. Germline V gene lookup returns CDR1 MNHEY and CDR2 SVGAGI. This CDR3 contains 13 residues. V lost 0 bases, J lost 10 bases, and 11 bases lay in between. The CDR3 coding sequence is TGTGCCAGCAGTTACTCGAACGGGGGGCCGCAGTATTTT. It specifies CASSYSNGGPQYF.

CDR3 region: CASSLDRVGTGELFF. The CDR3 nucleotides are TGTGCCAGCAGTTTGGACAGGGTCGGCACCGGGGAGCTGTTTTTT. The J gene is TRBJ2-2, the V gene TRBV2, with 8 bases aligning to TRBD1. CDR3 length: 15 amino acids. Germline V gene lookup returns CDR1 SNHLY and CDR2 FYNNEI. V shed 5 bases, J shed 4 bases, and the junction held 6 bases outside the gene matches.

This chain links TRBV12-3 or TRBV12-4 with TRBJ2-7; tentatively, D is TRBD1 (6 bases). The CDR3 has 13 amino acids. Trimming removed 5 bases from V and 5 bases from J, with 13 bases in between. CDR3 coding DNA: TGTGCCAGCAGTGCCCAGGGGTTCAACGAGCAGTACTTC. Translated: CASSAQGFNEQYF.

This chain joins TRBV6-5 and TRBJ2-7; TRBD1 aligns across 7 bases. The CDR3 contains 15 residues. J lost 4 bases, V lost 4 bases, and 10 bases had no gene match. Germline assignment: CDR1 MNHEY and CDR2 SVGAGI. The CDR3 DNA sequence: TGTGCCAGCAGTTCTATACAGGGGTCGGGTTACGAGCAGTACTTC. Translation gives CASSSIQGSGYEQYF.